These 30 T cell receptor beta chains came from one sample sequenced in a study of CD8 T cells in Susac syndrome. Reverse transcription of roughly 0.5 to 1 ug RNA was carried out with random hexamers. TCRdb independently ran MiXCR on the immunoSEQ multiplex PCR reads; one entry per CDR3 protein. The sample contains some 160,000 distinct CDR3 sequences, approximately 94% of which appear only once. Sequencing used CD4+ T cells from PBMCs. Every receptor here comes from a human donor with Susac syndrome.

This sequence joins TRBV7-3 and TRBJ2-3; D is unresolved. Trimming removed 2 bases at V and 4 bases at J, with 7 bases between. In germline, CDR1 is SGHTA, CDR2 FQGTGA. This CDR3 is 13 amino acids long. The CDR3 DNA follows: TGTGCCAGCAGCTTAGGCATTTCAGATACGCAGTATTTT. This translates into CASSLGISDTQYF.

This clonotype was seen a single time. The chain couples TRBV3-1 to TRBJ2-7; D call uncertain. Germline values: CDR1 LGHDT, CDR2 YNNKEL (reference sequence). V lost 1 base and J lost 9, with 16 bases in between. This CDR3 is 14 amino acids long. CDR3 sequence: CASSQVTPATGQYF. The CDR3, as DNA: TGTGCCAGCAGCCAAGTAACTCCGGCTACGGGGCAGTACTTC.

The rearrangement uses TRBV25-1 and TRBJ2-1; D unclear. This CDR3 is 12 amino acids long. Germline V lookup: CDR1 MGHDK, CDR2 SYGVNS. Trimming cost V 4 bases and J 0 bases, with 1 base left between them. The CDR3 nucleotides read TGTGCCAGCAGTGTCTCCTACAATGAGCAGTTCTTC. Translated, it gives CASSVSYNEQFF.

This rearrangement joins TRBV18 to TRBJ2-7; tentative D call: TRBD1 (5 bases). Germline CDR1 KGHSH, CDR2 LQKENI. The germline V and J ends were trimmed by 3 bases and 2 bases, with 11 bases remaining between them. CDR3 length equals 14 residues. The CDR3 DNA follows: TGTGCCAGCTCACCTAACTGGGGCACCTACGAGCAGTACTTC. Amino acids: CASSPNWGTYEQYF.

The V gene is TRBV20-1, the J gene TRBJ1-5; 7 bases agree with TRBD1. This CDR3 is 15 amino acids long. Losses at the gene ends were 4 bases for V and 7 bases for J; bases not matched to a gene: 13. Germline values: CDR1 DFQATT, CDR2 SNEGSKA (reference sequence). Written as DNA, the CDR3 is TGCAGTGCTACGACCGGGACAGCCAGAATGCAGCCCCAGCATTTT. Its protein product is CSATTGTARMQPQHF.

The gene calls are TRBV30 and TRBJ1-2; D possibly corresponds to TRBD1 (6 bases). Trimming left V 3 bases short and J 10 bases short, with 30 bases between. From germline, CDR1 is GTSNPN and CDR2 SVGIG (reference sequence). CDR3 length: 17 residues. The CDR3 loop reads CAWSRSLNRDPFSSYTF. For the CDR3, the DNA is TGTGCCTGGAGCCGATCCCTTAACAGGGACCCTTTCTCCTCCTACACCTTC.

V is TRBV3-1 and J is TRBJ2-7; D uncertain. Germline V gene data show CDR1 as LGHDT and CDR2 as YNNKEL (reference sequence). The V end was cut by 1 base, the J end by 2 bases, with 9 bases between. CDR3 length equals 14 residues. The CDR3 DNA reads as TGTGCCAGCAGCCAAGGAGGTGTCACCTACGAGCAGTACTTC. Encoded protein: CASSQGGVTYEQYF.

This clonotype was seen just once. The CDR3 DNA reads TGTGCCAGCAGCGTAGCTTGGTCTAGCGGAAAGGAGACCCAGTACTTC. Protein sequence: CASSVAWSSGKETQYF. This chain connects TRBV9 to TRBJ2-5; 7 bases line up with TRBD2. CDR1 and CDR2 (germline): SGDLS, YYNGEE. This CDR3 has 16 residues. The V gene end was trimmed by 0 bases and the J gene end by 5 bases; junction bases not matched to a gene: 10.

The table lists this clonotype with a count of one. The chain couples TRBV5-6 to TRBJ1-6, with no clear D. The length of the CDR3 is 14 residues. Germline V gene sequence: CDR1 SGHDT, CDR2 YYEEEE. The germline V and J ends were trimmed by 0 bases and 9 bases, with 10 bases remaining between them. The CDR3 DNA reads as TGTGCCAGCAGCTTGGGAATCTCTACTTCACCCCTCCACTTT. This sequence encodes CASSLGISTSPLHF.

The V and J genes are TRBV5-4 and TRBJ2-1; 12 bases align to TRBD2. The CDR3 totals 14 residues. V shed 3 bases and J 8 bases; nucleotides not matched to a gene: 3. Germline V gene sequence: CDR1 SGHNT, CDR2 YYREEE (reference sequence). CDR3 coding DNA: TGTGCCAGCAGCTCTAGCGGGGGGGCGGATGAGCAGTTCTTC. Encoded protein: CASSSSGGADEQFF.

This chain uses TRBV5-1 with TRBJ1-5, with 9 positions matching TRBD1. This CDR3 is built from 16 residues. V dropped 2 bases and J dropped 7; count of bases not matched to a gene: 10. Germline V gene data show CDR1 as SGHRS and CDR2 as YFSETQ. DNA of the CDR3: TGCGCCAGCAGCTTAGGGACAGGGCGGCGAGGGCAGCCCCAGCATTTT. Amino acids: CASSLGTGRRGQPQHF.

The CDR3 is CASSFNSRGNSPLHF. The DNA of the CDR3 is TGCGCCAGCAGCTTTAATTCGAGGGGTAATTCACCCCTCCACTTT. The V gene is TRBV5-1, the J gene TRBJ1-6; the D gene is possibly TRBD1 (5 bases). Germline CDR1 is SGHRS and CDR2 is YFSETQ. The V and J ends lost 2 bases and 6 bases respectively, with 12 bases between them. The CDR3 length is 15 residues.

The V call is TRBV29-1, the J call TRBJ1-4; 8 bases agree with TRBD1. V shed 5 bases and J 7 bases; nucleotides not matched to a gene: 9. This CDR3 spans 14 amino acids. Germline loops: CDR1 SQVTM, CDR2 ANQGSEA. The CDR3 DNA is TGCAGCGTTTCGGACAGGGTGTCAGGTGAAAAACTGTTTTTT. Translated: CSVSDRVSGEKLFF.

The chain carries TRBV20-1 and TRBJ1-1; no definite D call. The CDR3 is 14 residues long. The V gene lost 5 bases and the J gene lost 1 base, with 14 bases spanning the gap. Germline lookup yields CDR1 DFQATT and CDR2 SNEGSKA (reference sequence). CDR3 residues: CSAYSGWGNTEAFF. In nucleotides, the CDR3 is TGCAGTGCTTACTCGGGCTGGGGGAACACTGAAGCTTTCTTT.

The chain has TRBV3-1 and TRBJ2-1; 8 bases line up with TRBD1. J lost 6 bases, V lost 2 bases, and 6 bases had no gene match. The CDR3 contains 15 residues. Per the germline V gene, CDR1 is LGHDT and CDR2 is YNNKEL (reference sequence). CDR3 loop: CASSQQGASGNEQFF. CDR3 DNA: TGTGCCAGCAGCCAACAGGGGGCGTCCGGCAATGAGCAGTTCTTC.

V usage is TRBV5-6 and J usage is TRBJ2-5; a possible D gene is TRBD2 (6 bases). Germline lookup yields CDR1 SGHDT and CDR2 YYEEEE. Trimming removed 4 bases from V and 5 bases from J, with 12 bases in between. This CDR3 comprises 13 residues. The CDR3 coding sequence is TGTGCCAGCAGCCCGACTAGGGTGGAGACCCAGTACTTC. Protein: CASSPTRVETQYF.

The rearrangement links TRBV18 to TRBJ2-5, with TRBD1 matching over 9 bases. V was pared by 4 bases and J by 3 bases, with 6 bases of the junction left unmatched. Germline lookup yields CDR1 KGHSH and CDR2 LQKENI. CDR3 length: 15 amino acids. CDR3 nucleotide sequence: TGTGCCAGCTCACAAGCCGGGACAGGGAAAGAGACCCAGTACTTC. Amino acid sequence: CASSQAGTGKETQYF.

The chain has TRBV30 and TRBJ1-6; TRBD1 is a possible D gene (5 bases). This CDR3 spans 14 amino acids. Germline CDR1 GTSNPN, CDR2 SVGIG (reference sequence). Trimming removed 0 bases from V and 9 bases from J, with 12 bases in between. The CDR3 DNA reads TGTGCCTGGAGTGTTGACAGCGCCAGTTCACCCCTCCACTTT. Amino acids: CAWSVDSASSPLHF.

This clonotype was picked up one time. V usage is TRBV20-1 and J usage is TRBJ2-1; D not certain. The germline CDR1 and CDR2 sequences are DFQATT and SNEGSKA (reference sequence). The CDR3 has 11 residues. V lost 4 bases, J lost 10 bases, and 11 bases lay in between. The CDR3 sequence: CSANDLGEQFF. CDR3 coding DNA: TGCAGTGCTAACGACCTCGGAGAGCAGTTCTTC.

This clonotype was seen more than once but under ten times. This chain links TRBV25-1 with TRBJ2-2; the D is unclear. Germline V gives CDR1 MGHDK, CDR2 SYGVNS. The length of the CDR3 is 13 residues. V was pared by 2 bases and J by 4 bases, with 5 bases between. CDR3 nucleotides: TGTGCCAGCAGTGAACACGGCACCGGGGAGCTGTTTTTT. Amino acid sequence: CASSEHGTGELFF.

The rearrangement joins TRBV7-9 to TRBJ2-7, with TRBD1 identical over 9 bases. Trimming took 4 bases from V and 6 from J; bases not matched to a gene: 7. CDR1 SEHNR and CDR2 FQNEAQ come from the germline V gene (reference sequence). The CDR3 is 14 amino acids. The CDR3 protein is CASSWGTGLREQYF. CDR3 coding DNA: TGTGCCAGCAGCTGGGGGACAGGGCTGCGCGAGCAGTACTTC.

The chain joins TRBV7-9 to TRBJ2-7; D call uncertain. CDR1 SEHNR and CDR2 FQNEAQ come from the germline V gene (reference sequence). The CDR3 is 11 residues long. With 3 bases removed from V and 6 bases from J, the gap between germline ends came to 6 bases. CDR3 sequence (DNA): TGTGCCAGCAGCTTCTATAGCGAGCAGTACTTC. Residues: CASSFYSEQYF.

This clonotype was seen a single time. This chain links TRBV12-3 or TRBV12-4 with TRBJ2-3; perhaps TRBD2 as D (6 bases). There are 16 residues in the CDR3. V gave up 2 bases and J gave up 0 bases, with 12 bases separating them. The CDR3 DNA reads TGTGCCAGCAGTTTAAAGCGGGCTGCTAGCACAGATACGCAGTATTTT. This encodes CASSLKRAASTDTQYF.

CDR3 DNA sequence: TGTGCCTGGAGGCTAGCGGGGGGGACAGATACGCAGTATTTT. Translation gives CAWRLAGGTDTQYF. The V call is TRBV30, the J call TRBJ2-3; 12 bases fit TRBD2. The V gene's germline CDR1 is GTSNPN and CDR2 SVGIG (reference sequence). CDR3 length equals 14 residues. V shed 3 bases and J 3 bases; nucleotides not matched to a gene: 1.

J is TRBJ2-3 and V is TRBV29-1; D unresolved. The CDR3 has 17 amino acids. V dropped 0 bases and J dropped 2 bases, with 18 bases sitting between them. Germline-derived CDR1 and CDR2 are SQVTM and ANQGSEA. The CDR3, as DNA: TGCAGCGTTGAAGATGGGTTTGGGCAGGAGTTCACAGATACGCAGTATTTT. It yields the protein CSVEDGFGQEFTDTQYF.

The gene calls are TRBV4-2 and TRBJ1-6, with D maybe TRBD1 (5 bases). V was pared by 4 bases and J by 6 bases, with 16 bases between. CDR3 length: 16 amino acids. Germline CDR1 and CDR2: LGHNA and YNFKEQ. The CDR3 bases are TGTGCCAGCAGCCGACCGGGGAGGGACGTTAATTCACCCCTCCACTTT. This translates into CASSRPGRDVNSPLHF.

The rearrangement links TRBV19 to TRBJ1-2; 10 nucleotides align to TRBD1. Looked up from germline, CDR1 is LNHDA and CDR2 is SQIVND (reference sequence). This CDR3 contains 13 residues. V was clipped by 3 bases and J by 7 bases; unmatched bases: 2. The chain's CDR3 is CASSIRDRGGYTF. The CDR3 DNA is TGTGCCAGTAGTATCCGGGACAGGGGTGGCTACACCTTC.

This chain joins TRBV7-2 and TRBJ2-7, with 9 bases matching TRBD1. Trimming took 5 bases from V and 5 from J; bases not matched to a gene: 13. Per the germline V gene, CDR1 is SGHTA and CDR2 is FQGNSA. The CDR3 length is 16 residues. This chain's CDR3 is CASSVTSGTGRHEQYF. CDR3 nucleotide sequence: TGTGCCAGCAGCGTAACCTCCGGGACAGGGAGACACGAGCAGTACTTC.

The genes are TRBV20-1 and TRBJ1-1, with a weak D call TRBD1 (5 bases). Looked up from germline, CDR1 is DFQATT and CDR2 is SNEGSKA (reference sequence). V gave up 1 base and J gave up 4 bases, with 13 bases separating them. The CDR3 length is 14 residues. CDR3 in DNA: TGCAGTGCTAGAGGGGGGAGCGGGGGCACTGAAGCTTTCTTT. This codes for CSARGGSGGTEAFF.

This clonotype was seen more than once but under ten times. The chain employs TRBV2 and TRBJ2-5; D tentatively reads TRBD1 or TRBD2 (5 bases each). Trimming removed 7 bases from V and 2 bases from J, with 17 bases in between. Germline V gene sequence: CDR1 SNHLY, CDR2 FYNNEI. The CDR3 extends over 15 amino acids. The CDR3 coding sequence is TGTGCCAGCACCCAATTCCGGGACCCACAAGAGACCCAGTACTTC. This sequence encodes CASTQFRDPQETQYF.